This TCR beta chain is drawn from a study of shared clonotypes between healthy human individuals. Study-wide findings and caveats: Represented diversity, genetic and exposure-history alike, was limited by few donors. The four-donor shared clonotypes exceeded non-shared clonotypes in generation probability, with non-shared ones scoring lower.

In its sample, this clone was seen a few times. The antigen is unknown. The DNA input per sorted-subset replicate PCR was roughly 180 ng, corresponding to 25,000 to 30,000 T cell genomes. Generated by immunoSEQ multiplex PCR, the TCRdb table keeps only in-frame clones and is missing some. The sample consists of hundreds of thousands of clones, more than 70% of them appearing once. V was cut by 3 bases and J by 7 bases, with 13 bases left in between. The germline V gene has CDR1 SGHNT and CDR2 YENEEA. This CDR3 has 14 amino acids. The rearrangement joins TRBV11-3 to TRBJ2-1; D gene uncertain. Sequencing input: memory CD4+ T cells sorted from blood. The subset: CD45RA-negative fraction. The TCR comes from a woman aged 30 to 39 in good health. CDR3: CASSFGPSGNEQFF. The CDR3 region has the DNA TGTGCCAGCAGCTTTGGGCCGTCCGGTAATGAGCAGTTCTTC. Together with reference TRBV11-3 and TRBJ2-1, the CDR3 gives the full variable domain: EAGVVQSPRYKIIEKKQPVAFWCNPISGHNTLYWYLQNLGQGPELLIRYENEEAVDDSQLPKDRFSAERLKGVDSTLKIQPAELGDSAVYLCASSFGPSGNEQFFGPGTRLTVL.